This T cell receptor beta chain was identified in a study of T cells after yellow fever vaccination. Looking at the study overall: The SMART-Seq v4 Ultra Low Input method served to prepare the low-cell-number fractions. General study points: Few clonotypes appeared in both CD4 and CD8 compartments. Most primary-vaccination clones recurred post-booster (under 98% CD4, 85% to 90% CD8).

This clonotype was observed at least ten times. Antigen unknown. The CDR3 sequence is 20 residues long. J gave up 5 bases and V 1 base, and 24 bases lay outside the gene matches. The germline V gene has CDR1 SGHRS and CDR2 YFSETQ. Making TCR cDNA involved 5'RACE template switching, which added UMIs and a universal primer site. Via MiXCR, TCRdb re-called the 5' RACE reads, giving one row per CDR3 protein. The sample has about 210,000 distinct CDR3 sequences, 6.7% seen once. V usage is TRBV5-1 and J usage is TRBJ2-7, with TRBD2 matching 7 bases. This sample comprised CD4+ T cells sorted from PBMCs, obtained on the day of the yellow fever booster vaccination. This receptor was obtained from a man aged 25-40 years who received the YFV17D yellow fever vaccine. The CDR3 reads CASSLFISLNKGTTRHEQYF. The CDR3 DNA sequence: TGCGCCAGCAGCTTGTTTATATCTTTAAACAAAGGGACTACTCGTCACGAGCAGTACTTC.